The sequence of this T cell receptor (beta chain) was determined in a study of T cells after yellow fever vaccination. This clonotype appeared a few times. Germline CDR1 SGHTA, CDR2 FQGNSA. The CDR3 loop spans 16 amino acids. Trimming cost V 0 bases and J 3 bases; bases outside gene matches: 3. TCRdb analysed the 5' RACE reads with MiXCR anew, one entry per CDR3 protein. This sample yields about 360,000 distinct CDR3 sequences, of which roughly 6.1% are seen a single time; 15% belongs to the top ten. The TCR originated in a man in his thirties or forties who received the YFV17D yellow fever vaccine. The genes are TRBV7-2 and TRBJ2-3, with TRBD1 identical over 10 bases. Specimen: PBMCs, collected 5 days after the yellow fever booster vaccination. DNA of the CDR3: TGTGCCAGCAGCTTAGCCGGGACAGGGGTTACAGATACGCAGTATTTT. Its protein product is CASSLAGTGVTDTQYF.